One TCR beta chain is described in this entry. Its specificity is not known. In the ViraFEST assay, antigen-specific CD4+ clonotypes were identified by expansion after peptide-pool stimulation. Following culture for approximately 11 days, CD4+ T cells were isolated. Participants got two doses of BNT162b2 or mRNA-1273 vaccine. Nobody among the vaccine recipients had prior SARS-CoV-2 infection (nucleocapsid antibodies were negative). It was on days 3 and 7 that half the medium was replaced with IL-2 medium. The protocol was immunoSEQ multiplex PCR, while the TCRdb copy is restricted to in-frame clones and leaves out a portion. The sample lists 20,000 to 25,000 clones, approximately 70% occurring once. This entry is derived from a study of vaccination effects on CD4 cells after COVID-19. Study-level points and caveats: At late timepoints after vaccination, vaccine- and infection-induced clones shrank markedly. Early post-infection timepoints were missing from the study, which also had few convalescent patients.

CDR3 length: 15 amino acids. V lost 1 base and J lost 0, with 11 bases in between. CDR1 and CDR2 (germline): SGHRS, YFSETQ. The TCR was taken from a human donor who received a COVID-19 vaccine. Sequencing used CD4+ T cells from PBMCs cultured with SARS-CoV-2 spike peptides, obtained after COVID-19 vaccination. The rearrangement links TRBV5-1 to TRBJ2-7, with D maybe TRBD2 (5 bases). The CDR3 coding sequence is TGCGCCAGCAGCTTGAACGGAGGCCCCTCCTACGAGCAGTACTTC. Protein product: CASSLNGGPSYEQYF.